Sequencing of this T cell receptor (beta chain) was carried out in a study of control samples from healthy donors and cancer patients. The CDR3 totals 18 residues. CDR1 MGHRA and CDR2 YSYEKL come from the germline V gene. V was shortened by 0 bases and J by 3 bases, with 19 bases between the two germline ends. Clones were sequenced by immunoSEQ multiplex PCR, and TCRdb holds only the in-frame ones, with some missing. The data show about 150,000 clones, under 95% seen once. V usage is TRBV4-1 and J usage is TRBJ2-3, with D possibly being TRBD1 (5 bases). The sample consisted of blood. The TCR originated in a man younger than 35 in good health. CDR3 DNA sequence: TGCGCCAGCAGCCAAGACCGAATGGCAGGGTTGGGGACAGATACGCAGTATTTT. Protein product: CASSQDRMAGLGTDTQYF.